This T cell receptor (beta chain) was profiled in a study of CD8 T cells in Susac syndrome. The authors sequenced TCR beta from blood CD8+ and CD4+ T cells. RNA, at roughly 0.5 to 1 ug, was reverse transcribed with random hexamers. immunoSEQ multiplex PCR amplified TCR beta CDR3 across 54 Vbeta, 13 Jbeta. TCRdb ran MiXCR on the immunoSEQ multiplex PCR reads and lists one entry per CDR3 protein. The table lists about 140,000 distinct CDR3 sequences, less than 95% of them singletons. This TCR was recovered from a human donor in good health. Source material: CD4+ T cells from PBMCs.

CDR3 protein: CASSQVFGEQYF. CDR3 DNA: TGTGCCAGCAGCCAAGTGTTCGGGGAGCAGTACTTC. The V call is TRBV3-1, the J call TRBJ2-7; no reliable D call. The CDR3 covers 12 residues. The germline CDR1 and CDR2 sequences are LGHDT and YNNKEL (reference sequence). With 1 base removed from V and 7 bases from J, the gap between germline ends came to 8 bases.